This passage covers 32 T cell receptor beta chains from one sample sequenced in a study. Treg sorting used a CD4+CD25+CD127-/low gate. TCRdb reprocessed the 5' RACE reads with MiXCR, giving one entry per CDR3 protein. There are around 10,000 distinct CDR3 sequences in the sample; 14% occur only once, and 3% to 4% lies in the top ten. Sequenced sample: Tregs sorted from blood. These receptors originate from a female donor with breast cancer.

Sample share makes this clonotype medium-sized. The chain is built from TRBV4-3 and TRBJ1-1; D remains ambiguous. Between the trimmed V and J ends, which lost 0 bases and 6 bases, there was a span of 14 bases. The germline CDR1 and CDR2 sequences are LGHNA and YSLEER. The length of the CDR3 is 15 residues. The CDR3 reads CASSQDLIGGSEAFF. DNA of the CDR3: TGCGCCAGCAGCCAAGATCTGATAGGAGGGTCTGAAGCTTTCTTT.

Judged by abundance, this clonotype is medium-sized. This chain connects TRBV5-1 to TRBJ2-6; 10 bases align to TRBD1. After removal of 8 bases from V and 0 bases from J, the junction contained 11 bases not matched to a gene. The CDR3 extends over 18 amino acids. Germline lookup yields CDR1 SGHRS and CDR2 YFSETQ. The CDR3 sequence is CASSEGTGVLSGANVLTF. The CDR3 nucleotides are TGCGCCAGTTCTGAAGGGACAGGGGTCCTCTCTGGGGCCAACGTCCTGACTTTC.

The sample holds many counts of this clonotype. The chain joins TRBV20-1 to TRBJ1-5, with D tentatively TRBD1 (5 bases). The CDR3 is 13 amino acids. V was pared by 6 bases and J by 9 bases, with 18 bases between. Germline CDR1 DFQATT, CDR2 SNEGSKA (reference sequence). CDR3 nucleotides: TGCAGTGCCTCCCTGGGGGGTGCGATGCCCCAGCATTTT. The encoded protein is CSASLGGAMPQHF.

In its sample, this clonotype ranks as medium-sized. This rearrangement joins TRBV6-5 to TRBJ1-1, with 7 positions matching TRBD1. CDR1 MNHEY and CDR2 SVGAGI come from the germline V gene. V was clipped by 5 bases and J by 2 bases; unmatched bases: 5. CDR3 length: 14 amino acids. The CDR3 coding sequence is TGTGCCAGCAGTACGCAGGGGGACAACACTGAAGCTTTCTTT. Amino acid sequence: CASSTQGDNTEAFF.

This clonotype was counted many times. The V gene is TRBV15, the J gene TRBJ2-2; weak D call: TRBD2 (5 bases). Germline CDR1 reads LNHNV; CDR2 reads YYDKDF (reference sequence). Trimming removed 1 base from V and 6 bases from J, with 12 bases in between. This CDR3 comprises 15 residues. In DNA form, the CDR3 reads TGTGCCACCAGCAGAGGGGGAGCAGAACCCGGGGAGCTGTTTTTT. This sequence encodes CATSRGGAEPGELFF.

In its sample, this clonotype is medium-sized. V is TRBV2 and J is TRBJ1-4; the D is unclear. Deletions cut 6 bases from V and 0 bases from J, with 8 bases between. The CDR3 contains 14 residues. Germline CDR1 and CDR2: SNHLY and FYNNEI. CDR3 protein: CASRRIATNEKLFF. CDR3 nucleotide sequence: TGTGCCAGCAGGAGAATTGCAACTAATGAAAAACTGTTTTTT.

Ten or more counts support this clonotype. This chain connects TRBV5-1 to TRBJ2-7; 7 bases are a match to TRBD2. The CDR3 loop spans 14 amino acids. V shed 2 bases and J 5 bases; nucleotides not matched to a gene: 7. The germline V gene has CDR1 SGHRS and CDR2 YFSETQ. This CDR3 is CASSFGGGSNEQYF. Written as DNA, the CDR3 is TGCGCCAGCAGCTTCGGCGGCGGGAGCAACGAGCAGTACTTC.

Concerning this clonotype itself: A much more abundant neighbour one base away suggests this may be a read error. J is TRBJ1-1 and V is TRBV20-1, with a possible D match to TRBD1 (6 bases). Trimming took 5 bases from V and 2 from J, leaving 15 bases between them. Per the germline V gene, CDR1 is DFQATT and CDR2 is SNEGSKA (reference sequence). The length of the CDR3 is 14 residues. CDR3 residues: CSASRGAYNTEAFF. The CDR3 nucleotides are TGCAGTGCTTCCCGGGGGGCTTACAACACTGAAGCTTTCTTT.

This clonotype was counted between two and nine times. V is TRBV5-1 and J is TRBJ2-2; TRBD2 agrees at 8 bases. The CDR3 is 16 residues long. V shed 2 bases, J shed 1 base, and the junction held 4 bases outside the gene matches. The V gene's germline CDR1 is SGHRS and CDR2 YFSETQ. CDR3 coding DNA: TGCGCCAGCAGCTTCACTAGCGGAGGGAACACCGGGGAGCTGTTTTTT. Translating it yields CASSFTSGGNTGELFF.

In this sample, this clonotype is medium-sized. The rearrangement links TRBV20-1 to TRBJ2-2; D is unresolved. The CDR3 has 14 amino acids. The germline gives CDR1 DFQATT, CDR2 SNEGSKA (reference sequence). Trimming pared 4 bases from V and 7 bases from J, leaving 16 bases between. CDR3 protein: CSAIPPGSSGELFF. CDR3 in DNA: TGCAGTGCTATCCCTCCAGGTAGCAGCGGGGAGCTGTTTTTT.

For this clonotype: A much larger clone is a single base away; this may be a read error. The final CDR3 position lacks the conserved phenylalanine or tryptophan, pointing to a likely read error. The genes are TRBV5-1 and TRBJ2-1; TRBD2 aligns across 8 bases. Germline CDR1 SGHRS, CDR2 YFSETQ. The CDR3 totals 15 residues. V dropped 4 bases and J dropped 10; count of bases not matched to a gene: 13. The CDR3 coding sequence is TGCGCCAGCAGCCAGGGGACTAGAGGTTCGGTCGAGCAGTTCGTC. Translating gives CASSQGTRGSVEQFV.

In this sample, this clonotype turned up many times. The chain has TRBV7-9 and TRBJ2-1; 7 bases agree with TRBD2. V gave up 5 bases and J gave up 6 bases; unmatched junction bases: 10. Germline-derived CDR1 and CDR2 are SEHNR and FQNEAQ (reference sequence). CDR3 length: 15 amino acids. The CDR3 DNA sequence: TGTGCCAGCAGCCCTAGCGGCGGGATTACCAATGAGCAGTTCTTC. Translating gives CASSPSGGITNEQFF.

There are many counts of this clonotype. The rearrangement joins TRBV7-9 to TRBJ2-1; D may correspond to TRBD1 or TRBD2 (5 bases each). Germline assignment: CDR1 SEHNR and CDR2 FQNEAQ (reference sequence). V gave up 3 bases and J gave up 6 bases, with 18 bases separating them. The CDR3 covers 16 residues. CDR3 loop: CASSLYPGRGSNEQFF. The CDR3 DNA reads TGTGCCAGCAGCTTGTACCCGGGGCGAGGGTCCAATGAGCAGTTCTTC. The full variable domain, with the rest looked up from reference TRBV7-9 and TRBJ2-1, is DTGVSQNPRHKITKRGQNVTFRCDPISEHNRLYWYRQTLGQGPEFLTYFQNEAQLEKSRLLSDRFSAERPKGSFSTLEIQRTEQGDSAMYLCASSLYPGRGSNEQFFGPGTRLTVL.

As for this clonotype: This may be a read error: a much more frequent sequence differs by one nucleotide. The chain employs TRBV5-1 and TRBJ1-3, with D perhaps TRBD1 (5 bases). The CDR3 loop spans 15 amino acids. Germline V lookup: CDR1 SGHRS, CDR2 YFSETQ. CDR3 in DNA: TGCGCCGGCAGCAGGGACGGGCGCTCTGGAAACACCATATATTTT. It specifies CAGSRDGRSGNTIYF.

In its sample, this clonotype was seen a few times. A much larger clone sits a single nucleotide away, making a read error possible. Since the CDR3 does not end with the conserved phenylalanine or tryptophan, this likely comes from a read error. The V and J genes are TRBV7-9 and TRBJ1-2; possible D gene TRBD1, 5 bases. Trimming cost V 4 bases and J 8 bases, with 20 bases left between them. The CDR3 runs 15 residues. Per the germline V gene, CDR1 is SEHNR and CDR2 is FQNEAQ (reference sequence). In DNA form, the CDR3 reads TGTGCCAGCAGCTCCCGGACGCACGCCCGGGGGGGCTACACCGTC. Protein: CASSSRTHARGGYTV.

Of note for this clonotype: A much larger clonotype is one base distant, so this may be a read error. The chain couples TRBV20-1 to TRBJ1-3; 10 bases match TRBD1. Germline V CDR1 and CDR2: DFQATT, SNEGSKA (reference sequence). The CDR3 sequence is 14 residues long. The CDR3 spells CSARTSATGGTLYF. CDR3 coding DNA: TGCAGTGCTAGAACCTCCGCGACAGGGGGCACCTTATATTTT.

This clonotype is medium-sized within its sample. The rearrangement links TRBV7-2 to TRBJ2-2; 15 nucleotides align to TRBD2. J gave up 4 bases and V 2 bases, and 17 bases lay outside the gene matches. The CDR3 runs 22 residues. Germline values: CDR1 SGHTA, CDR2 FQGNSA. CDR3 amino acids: CASSLFGRTSGRAGSGTGELFF. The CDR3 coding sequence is TGTGCCAGCAGCTTATTCGGCCGGACTAGCGGGAGGGCCGGTTCGGGCACCGGGGAGCTGTTTTTT.

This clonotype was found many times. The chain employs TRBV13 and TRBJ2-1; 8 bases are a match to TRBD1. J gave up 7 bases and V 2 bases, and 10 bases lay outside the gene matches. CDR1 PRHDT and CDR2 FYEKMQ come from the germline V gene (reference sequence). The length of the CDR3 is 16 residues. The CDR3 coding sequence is TGTGCCAGCAGCTTACGAGGACAGGGTAAATCGAATGAGCAGTTCTTC. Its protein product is CASSLRGQGKSNEQFF.

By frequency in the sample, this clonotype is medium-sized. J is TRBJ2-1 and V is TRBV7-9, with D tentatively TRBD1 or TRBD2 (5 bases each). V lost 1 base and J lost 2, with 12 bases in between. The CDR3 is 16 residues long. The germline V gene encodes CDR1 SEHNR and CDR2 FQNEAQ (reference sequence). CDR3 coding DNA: TGTGCCAGCAGCTTAGTCCGGGACCATCCCTACAATGAGCAGTTCTTC. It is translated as CASSLVRDHPYNEQFF.

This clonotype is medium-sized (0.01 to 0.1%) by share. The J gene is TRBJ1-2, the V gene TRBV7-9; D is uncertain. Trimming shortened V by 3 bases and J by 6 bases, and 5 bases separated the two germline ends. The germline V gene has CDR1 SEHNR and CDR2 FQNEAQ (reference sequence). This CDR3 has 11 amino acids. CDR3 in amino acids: CASSLGDGYTF. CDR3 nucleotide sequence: TGTGCCAGCAGCTTGGGCGATGGCTACACCTTC.

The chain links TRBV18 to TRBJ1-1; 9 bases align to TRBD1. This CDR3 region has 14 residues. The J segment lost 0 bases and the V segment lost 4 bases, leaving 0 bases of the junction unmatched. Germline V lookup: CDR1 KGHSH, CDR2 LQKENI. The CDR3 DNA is TGTGCCAGCTCACGGACAGGGGTGAACACTGAAGCTTTCTTT. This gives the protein CASSRTGVNTEAFF.

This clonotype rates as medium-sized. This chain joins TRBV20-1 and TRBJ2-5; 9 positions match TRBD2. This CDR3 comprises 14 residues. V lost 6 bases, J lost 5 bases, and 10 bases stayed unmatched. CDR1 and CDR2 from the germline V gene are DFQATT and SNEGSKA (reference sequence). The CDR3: CSALYSGSGETQYF. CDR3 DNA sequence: TGCAGTGCCCTTTATAGCGGGAGTGGGGAGACCCAGTACTTC.

The CDR3 loop is CASTRGEETQYF. CDR3 DNA sequence: TGTGCCAGCACGAGGGGGGAAGAGACCCAGTACTTC. The chain has TRBV7-9 and TRBJ2-5; D possibly uses TRBD1 or TRBD2 (6 bases each). With 7 bases removed from V and 3 bases from J, the gap between germline ends came to 9 bases. Germline V gene sequence: CDR1 SEHNR, CDR2 FQNEAQ (reference sequence). The CDR3 extends over 12 amino acids.

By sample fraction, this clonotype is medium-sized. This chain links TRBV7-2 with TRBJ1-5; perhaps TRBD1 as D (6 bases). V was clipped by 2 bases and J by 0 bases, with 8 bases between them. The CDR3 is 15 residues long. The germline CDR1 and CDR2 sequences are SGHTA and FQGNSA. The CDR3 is CASSLRTDSNQPQHF. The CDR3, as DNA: TGTGCCAGCAGCTTAAGGACAGATAGCAATCAGCCCCAGCATTTT.

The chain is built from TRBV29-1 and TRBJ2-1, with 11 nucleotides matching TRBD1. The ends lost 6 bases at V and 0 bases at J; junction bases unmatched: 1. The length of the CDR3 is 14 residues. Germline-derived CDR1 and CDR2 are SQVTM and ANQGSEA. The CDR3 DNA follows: TGCAGCGTCGGGACAGGGGGCTCCTACAATGAGCAGTTCTTC. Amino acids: CSVGTGGSYNEQFF.

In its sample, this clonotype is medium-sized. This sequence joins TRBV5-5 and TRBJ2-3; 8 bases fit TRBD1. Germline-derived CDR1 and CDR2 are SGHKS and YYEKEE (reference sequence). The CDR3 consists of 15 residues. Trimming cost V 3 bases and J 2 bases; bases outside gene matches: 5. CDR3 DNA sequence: TGTGCCAGCAGCTGGACAGGGTCCTACACAGATACGCAGTATTTT. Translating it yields CASSWTGSYTDTQYF.

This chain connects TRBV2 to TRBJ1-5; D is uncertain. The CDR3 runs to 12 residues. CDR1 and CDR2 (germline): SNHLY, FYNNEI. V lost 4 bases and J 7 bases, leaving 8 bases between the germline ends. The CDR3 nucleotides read TGTGCCAGCAGTGCGGACGGACAGCCCCAGCATTTT. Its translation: CASSADGQPQHF.

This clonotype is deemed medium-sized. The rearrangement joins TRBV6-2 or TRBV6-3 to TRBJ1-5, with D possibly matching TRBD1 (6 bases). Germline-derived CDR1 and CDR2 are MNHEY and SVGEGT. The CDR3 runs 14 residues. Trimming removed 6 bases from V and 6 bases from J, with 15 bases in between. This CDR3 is CASRDPGAPQPQHF. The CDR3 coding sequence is TGTGCCAGCAGAGATCCAGGGGCCCCTCAGCCCCAGCATTTT.

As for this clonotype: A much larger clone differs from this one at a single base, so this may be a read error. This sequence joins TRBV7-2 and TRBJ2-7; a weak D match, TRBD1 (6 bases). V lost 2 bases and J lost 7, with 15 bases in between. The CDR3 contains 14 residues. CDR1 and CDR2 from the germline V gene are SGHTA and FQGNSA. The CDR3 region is CASSLSSRGGEQYF. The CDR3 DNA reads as TGTGCCAGCAGCTTATCTAGCAGGGGTGGTGAGCAGTACTTC.

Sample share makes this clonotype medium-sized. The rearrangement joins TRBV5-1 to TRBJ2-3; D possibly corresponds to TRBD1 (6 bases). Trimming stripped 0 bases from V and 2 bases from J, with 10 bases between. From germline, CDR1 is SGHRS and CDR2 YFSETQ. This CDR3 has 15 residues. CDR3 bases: TGCGCCAGCAGCTTGGAAGGACAGCCCACAGATACGCAGTATTTT. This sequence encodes CASSLEGQPTDTQYF.

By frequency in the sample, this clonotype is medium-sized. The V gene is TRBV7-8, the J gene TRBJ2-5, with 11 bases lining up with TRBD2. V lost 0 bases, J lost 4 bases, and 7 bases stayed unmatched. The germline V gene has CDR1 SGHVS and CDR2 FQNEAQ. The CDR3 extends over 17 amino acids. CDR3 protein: CASSLAHGTSGAETQYF. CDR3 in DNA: TGTGCCAGCAGCTTAGCGCACGGGACTAGCGGAGCAGAGACCCAGTACTTC.

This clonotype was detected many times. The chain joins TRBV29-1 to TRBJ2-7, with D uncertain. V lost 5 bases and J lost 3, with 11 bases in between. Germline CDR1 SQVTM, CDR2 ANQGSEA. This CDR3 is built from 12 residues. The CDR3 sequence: CSVTGLSYEQYF. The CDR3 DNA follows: TGCAGCGTTACGGGTTTAAGCTACGAGCAGTACTTC.